Presented here are 30 T cell receptor beta chains from one specimen sequenced in a study of OX40 agonist ivuxolimab in advanced cancers. The data were produced by immunoSEQ multiplex PCR, yet TCRdb's version contains in-frame clones alone and is incomplete. The sample holds fewer than 90,000 clones, approximately 85% seen once. Material: CD4+ or CD8+ T cells sorted from blood, obtained in a trial of the OX40 agonist ivuxolimab. These receptors were taken from an adult with an advanced solid tumor such as melanoma, head and neck, liver or kidney cancer.

The rearrangement links TRBV7-9 to TRBJ1-1; TRBD1 is a possible D gene (6 bases). The CDR3 consists of 15 residues. Germline V CDR1 and CDR2: SEHNR, FQNEAQ (reference sequence). Between the trimmed V and J ends, which lost 1 base and 6 bases, there was a span of 15 bases. The CDR3, as DNA: TGTGCCAGCAGCTTAGATCGGCAGGGGCAAGCTGAAGCTTTCTTT. It is translated as CASSLDRQGQAEAFF.

The chain combines TRBV4-1 with TRBJ1-2; D unresolved. Trimming cost V 1 base and J 2 bases, with 8 bases left between them. The CDR3 sequence is 14 residues long. Germline V CDR1 and CDR2: MGHRA, YSYEKL. The CDR3 sequence: CASSQGATNYGYTF. CDR3 DNA sequence: TGCGCCAGCAGCCAAGGTGCGACAAACTATGGCTACACCTTC.

As for this clone: A junction boundary mismatches the germline segment, possibly from a read error. The CDR3 nucleotides read TGTGCCAGCAGCTTCATGATACAGGAGCCGCCGTCCGCCTTC. Translating it yields CASSFMIQEPPSAF. The chain has TRBV7-2 and TRBJ1-2; possibly TRBD1 for D (5 bases). Germline V gene sequence: CDR1 SGHTA, CDR2 FQGNSA. The CDR3 consists of 14 residues.

The chain couples TRBV6-6 to TRBJ1-1, with D possibly TRBD1 on 5 matching bases. Between the trimmed V and J ends, which lost 1 base and 11 bases, there was a span of 14 bases. CDR3 size: 13 residues. Looked up from germline, CDR1 is MNHNY and CDR2 is SVGAGI (reference sequence). CDR3 in DNA: TGTGCCAGCAGTTACTTCTCCTCCGGGACGGCTTTCTTT. As protein: CASSYFSSGTAFF.

The chain links TRBV7-2 to TRBJ1-1, with D perhaps TRBD1 (5 bases). The CDR3 sequence is 14 residues long. Trimming took off 7 bases at V and 3 bases at J, with 15 bases between the two ends. CDR1 and CDR2 (germline): SGHTA, FQGNSA. This chain's CDR3 is CASTPLGLHTEAFF. The CDR3 DNA is TGTGCCAGCACCCCCCTGGGGCTTCACACTGAAGCTTTCTTT.

This rearrangement joins TRBV7-9 to TRBJ1-5; D gene uncertain. The CDR3 is 17 residues long. V shed 1 base and J shed 3 bases, with 16 bases lying between them. Germline CDR1 is SEHNR and CDR2 is FQNEAQ (reference sequence). The CDR3: CASSLEVIRTPNQPQHF. CDR3 sequence (DNA): TGTGCCAGCAGCTTAGAAGTTATAAGAACCCCCAATCAGCCCCAGCATTTT.

The rearrangement joins TRBV18 to TRBJ1-1; D is possibly TRBD1 (5 bases). Germline CDR1 reads KGHSH; CDR2 reads LQKENI. V was pared by 3 bases and J by 8 bases, with 16 bases between. This CDR3 is built from 14 residues. The CDR3 DNA reads TGTGCCAGCTCACCCCCGTGGGGGAGTGCGGAAGCTTTCTTT. Encoded protein: CASSPPWGSAEAFF.

This clone was detected only once. The V call is TRBV6-1, the J call TRBJ2-5, with 7 bases identical to TRBD1. Trimming at V came to 7 bases and at J to 4 bases, leaving 6 bases not matched to a gene. The germline V gene encodes CDR1 MNHNS and CDR2 SASEGT. The CDR3 sequence is 13 residues long. The CDR3 nucleotides are TGTGCCAGCATCAGGGGGTGGGGAGAGACCCAGTACTTC. Translated, it gives CASIRGWGETQYF.

This clone was recorded only once. J is TRBJ1-2 and V is TRBV5-1; D remains unclear. This CDR3 has 14 residues. With 8 bases removed from V and 8 bases from J, the gap between germline ends came to 22 bases. Germline lookup yields CDR1 SGHRS and CDR2 YFSETQ. CDR3 loop: CASSDDGTVWGYTF. The CDR3 DNA reads as TGCGCCAGTAGCGACGACGGAACCGTGTGGGGCTACACCTTC.

This clone was observed a single time. This chain connects TRBV6-1 to TRBJ2-3; perhaps TRBD1 as D (5 bases). V lost 4 bases, J lost 7 bases, and 21 bases lay in between. The CDR3 runs 16 residues. The V gene's germline CDR1 is MNHNS and CDR2 SASEGT. CDR3: CASSGTSGRRAHTQYF. CDR3 bases: TGTGCCAGCAGTGGGACATCGGGTCGCAGAGCCCATACGCAGTATTTT.

The genes are TRBV5-6 and TRBJ1-5, with D hard to call. V was cut by 1 base and J by 0 bases, with 11 bases left in between. CDR1 and CDR2 from the germline V gene are SGHDT and YYEEEE. The CDR3 sequence is 16 residues long. This CDR3 reads CASSLYTVYSNQPQHF. The CDR3 bases are TGTGCCAGCAGCTTGTATACAGTTTATAGCAATCAGCCCCAGCATTTT.

The CDR3 region is CASKGEVNYEQYF. For the CDR3, the DNA is TGTGCCAGCAAGGGGGAGGTTAACTACGAGCAGTACTTC. The genes are TRBV5-4 and TRBJ2-7; D is perhaps TRBD1 or TRBD2 (6 bases each). The V and J ends lost 6 bases and 3 bases respectively, with 13 bases between them. CDR1 is SGHNT and CDR2 is YYREEE in the germline V gene (reference sequence). The CDR3 is 13 residues long.

This chain connects TRBV7-2 to TRBJ2-1; 8 bases map to TRBD1. Germline V gene sequence: CDR1 SGHTA, CDR2 FQGNSA. The CDR3 extends over 15 amino acids. V was pared by 2 bases and J by 3 bases, with 3 bases of the junction left unmatched. CDR3 nucleotides: TGTGCCAGCAGCTTAATACAGGGGGGCTACAATGAGCAGTTCTTC. As protein: CASSLIQGGYNEQFF.

The chain combines TRBV4-2 with TRBJ2-2, with 7 nucleotides matching TRBD2. CDR3 length: 15 amino acids. The ends lost 4 bases at V and 6 bases at J; junction bases unmatched: 8. The germline CDR1 and CDR2 sequences are LGHNA and YNFKEQ. The CDR3 nucleotides read TGTGCCAGCAGCCGAGAACGGGGGAGGGCCGGGGAGCTGTTTTTT. Its translation: CASSRERGRAGELFF.

The chain is built from TRBV6-4 and TRBJ2-3; D possibly matches TRBD1 or TRBD2 (6 bases each). V was cut by 3 bases and J by 3 bases, with 13 bases left in between. This CDR3 is 15 amino acids long. The germline CDR1 and CDR2 sequences are MRHNA and SNTAGT. CDR3 nucleotide sequence: TGTGCCAGCAGTGAAGGGGGGATGAGGACAGATACGCAGTATTTT. It encodes CASSEGGMRTDTQYF.

This chain uses TRBV10-3 with TRBJ2-2; the match to TRBD1 covers 9 bases. The CDR3 consists of 17 residues. The germline gives CDR1 ENHRY, CDR2 SYGVKD. The trim removed 6 bases at V and 5 bases at J, leaving 13 bases unmatched. The CDR3 nucleotides are TGTGCCATCAGGGGAGGGGGGACAGGGATGACGACCGGGGAGCTGTTTTTT. As protein: CAIRGGGTGMTTGELFF.

The chain employs TRBV30 and TRBJ1-4; no definite D call. Germline V CDR1 and CDR2: GTSNPN, SVGIG (reference sequence). CDR3 length: 11 amino acids. The V end was cut by 2 bases, the J end by 7 bases, with 5 bases between. The CDR3 DNA is TGTGCCTGGAGTAGGGCTGAAAAACTGTTTTTT. It specifies CAWSRAEKLFF.

The J gene is TRBJ2-1, the V gene TRBV30; 7 bases are a match to TRBD2. CDR1 GTSNPN and CDR2 SVGIG come from the germline V gene (reference sequence). The CDR3 runs 14 residues. V shed 8 bases, J shed 2 bases, and the junction held 9 bases outside the gene matches. The chain's CDR3 is CARGWSGTYNEQFF. The CDR3 coding sequence is TGTGCCCGCGGATGGAGCGGGACCTACAATGAGCAGTTCTTC.

This chain connects TRBV11-2 to TRBJ2-7; TRBD2 matches 10 bases. Germline CDR1 SGHAT, CDR2 FQNNGV. V gave up 5 bases and J gave up 4 bases; unmatched junction bases: 14. The CDR3 is 17 amino acids. In DNA form, the CDR3 reads TGTGCCAGCAGCCGCTCCGAGGTGGCTAGCGGGAGTTACGAGCAGTACTTC. This sequence encodes CASSRSEVASGSYEQYF.

The J gene is TRBJ1-6, the V gene TRBV18; 8 bases line up with TRBD1. V lost 0 bases to trimming and J lost 9 bases; unmatched junction nucleotides: 1. CDR1 KGHSH and CDR2 LQKENI come from the germline V gene. The CDR3 length is 14 residues. In nucleotides, the CDR3 is TGTGCCAGCTCACCACCTGACAGGGGTTCACCCCTCCACTTT. Translating gives CASSPPDRGSPLHF.

The genes are TRBV7-9 and TRBJ2-5; TRBD1 or TRBD2 may be the D gene (6 bases each). With 4 bases removed from V and 1 base from J, the gap between germline ends came to 19 bases. Per germline, CDR1 SEHNR and CDR2 FQNEAQ (reference sequence). The CDR3 sequence is 17 residues long. The DNA for the CDR3 is TGTGCCAGCAGCTCTGGAGGGGGTGGGGGCGTCCAAGAGACCCAGTACTTC. This translates into CASSSGGGGGVQETQYF. The complete variable domain, with remaining parts taken from reference TRBV7-9 and TRBJ2-5, reads DTGVSQNPRHKITKRGQNVTFRCDPISEHNRLYWYRQTLGQGPEFLTYFQNEAQLEKSRLLSDRFSAERPKGSFSTLEIQRTEQGDSAMYLCASSSGGGGGVQETQYFGPGTRLLVL.

The J gene is TRBJ2-2, the V gene TRBV18; TRBD1 aligns across 8 bases. V lost 1 base, J lost 5 bases, and 3 bases stayed unmatched. Germline CDR1 is KGHSH and CDR2 is LQKENI. This CDR3 has 15 residues. The DNA of the CDR3 is TGTGCCAGCTCACCACTCAGGGGGCTGACCGGGGAGCTGTTTTTT. Translating gives CASSPLRGLTGELFF.

The chain recombines TRBV5-4 with TRBJ2-6; D gene ambiguous. Germline values: CDR1 SGHNT, CDR2 YYREEE (reference sequence). The CDR3 is made up of 16 amino acids. V shed 4 bases and J shed 4 bases, with 15 bases lying between them. The CDR3 DNA is TGTGCCAGCAGCGCGACCGGCTGGGGAGGGGCCAACGTCCTGACTTTC. The encoded protein is CASSATGWGGANVLTF.

V usage is TRBV5-1 and J usage is TRBJ2-3, with 8 bases fitting TRBD1. The V segment lost 0 bases and the J segment 5 bases; nucleotides outside the gene matches: 5. The CDR3 is 15 amino acids. Germline V gives CDR1 SGHRS, CDR2 YFSETQ. CDR3 sequence reads: CASSLAQGVRDTQYF. CDR3 in DNA: TGCGCCAGCAGCTTGGCACAGGGGGTGAGAGATACGCAGTATTTT.

This rearrangement joins TRBV5-1 to TRBJ1-6, with 8 bases lining up with TRBD1. From germline, CDR1 is SGHRS and CDR2 YFSETQ. This CDR3 contains 19 residues. The ends lost 3 bases at V and 0 bases at J; junction bases unmatched: 11. CDR3 residues: CASSSGALGQGSYNSPLHF. In nucleotides, the CDR3 is TGCGCCAGCAGCTCGGGGGCACTCGGACAGGGCTCCTATAATTCACCCCTCCACTTT.

This chain joins TRBV4-3 and TRBJ1-2; D not certain. Per germline, CDR1 LGHNA and CDR2 YSLEER. V lost 0 bases and J lost 8, with 13 bases in between. This CDR3 is built from 14 residues. The CDR3, as DNA: TGCGCCAGCAGCCAAGATCTCGGGCTCCGAGGCTACACCTTC. This gives the protein CASSQDLGLRGYTF.

This clone was counted between two and nine times. The chain uses TRBV6-1 and TRBJ2-7; 7 bases match TRBD1. V gave up 10 bases and J gave up 3 bases; unmatched junction bases: 6. From germline, CDR1 is MNHNS and CDR2 SASEGT. The CDR3 totals 12 residues. CDR3 residues: CATDRALYEQYF. The CDR3 region has the DNA TGTGCCACAGACAGGGCACTCTACGAGCAGTACTTC.

The V gene is TRBV29-1, the J gene TRBJ1-2; 8 bases align to TRBD1. Trimming removed 5 bases from V and 2 bases from J; junction bases left unmatched: 4. Per germline, CDR1 SQVTM and CDR2 ANQGSEA. This CDR3 is 13 amino acids long. CDR3 coding DNA: TGCAGCGTTCATAGACAGGGGAACTATGGCTACACCTTC. Translation gives CSVHRQGNYGYTF.

This clone came up once. This chain's CDR3 is CAISDSPGTVVGYTF. CDR3 DNA: TGTGCCATCAGTGACTCACCTGGGACAGTGGTCGGCTACACCTTC. This sequence joins TRBV10-3 and TRBJ1-2, with TRBD1 matching over 7 bases. Germline CDR1 and CDR2: ENHRY and SYGVKD. CDR3 length equals 15 residues. V was pared by 3 bases and J by 8 bases, with 12 bases of the junction left unmatched.

The CDR3 DNA is TGTGCCAGCAGCCCGCAGAGAAATCAGCCCCAGCATTTT. Protein: CASSPQRNQPQHF. The gene calls are TRBV7-2 and TRBJ1-5; D is unresolved. Germline V gene sequence: CDR1 SGHTA, CDR2 FQGNSA. The CDR3 extends over 13 amino acids. Trimming left V 5 bases short and J 4 bases short, with 9 bases between.